This entry is about one TCR beta chain. Antigen: not known. Healthy and HIV-negative, the adult donors had no recent acute infections or vaccinations. The V end was cut by 2 bases, the J end by 5 bases, with 15 bases between. Germline V gene data show CDR1 as SGHRS and CDR2 as YFSETQ. The CDR3 has 15 residues. This was a deep-level run. Sequencing used immunoSEQ multiplex PCR; TCRdb keeps in-frame clones, though not all of them. The sample has about 1 million clones, around 76% seen once. The entry originates in a study of shared clonotypes between healthy human individuals. Study-level findings and limits: Depth of sequencing was expected to influence donor clonotype sharing. Clonotype sharing across a handful of donors was observed for roughly 5% of naive CD4 clonotypes.

The rearrangement joins TRBV5-1 to TRBJ2-3; a possible D gene is TRBD2 (7 bases). This clonotype was sampled from a man between 18 and 35 years old in good health. Sequencing was carried out using memory CD4+ T cells sorted from blood. Subset meaning: CD45RA-negative fraction. CDR3 in DNA: TGCGCCAGCAGCTTCCATGGGGGGGCAGAAGATACGCAGTATTTT. This gives the protein CASSFHGGAEDTQYF.